Below are 3 T cell receptor beta chains sequenced from a single sample in a study of cytomegalovirus exposure and HLA in healthy donors. 60 Vbeta and 13 Jbeta primers were used in PCR. Method: immunoSEQ multiplex PCR; TCRdb's copy keeps in-frame clones and lacks some. The repertoire holds about 200,000 clones, approximately 80% seen once, with around 3% in the top ten. The specimen was PBMCs. The receptors were sampled from a man aged 25-45 years in good health and CMV-seronegative.

The chain couples TRBV13 to TRBJ2-1; 12 bases fit TRBD2. Trimming at V came to 1 base and at J to 6 bases, leaving 4 bases not matched to a gene. CDR1 is PRHDT, CDR2 FYEKMQ, per germline (reference sequence). This CDR3 region has 16 residues. CDR3 sequence: CASSLVRTSGTNEQFF. In DNA form, the CDR3 reads TGTGCCAGCAGCTTAGTACGGACTAGCGGGACCAATGAGCAGTTCTTC.

This clone has just a few counts. The chain employs TRBV6-5 and TRBJ1-3, with D hard to call. Germline CDR1 is MNHEY and CDR2 is SVGAGI. CDR3 length: 15 residues. V was trimmed by 4 bases and J by 0 bases, leaving 10 bases between them. CDR3 amino acids: CASSSRLTSGNTIYF. In nucleotides, the CDR3 is TGTGCCAGCAGTTCCCGACTGACCTCTGGAAACACCATATATTTT.

J is TRBJ2-4 and V is TRBV18; 7 bases are shared with TRBD1. Per the germline V gene, CDR1 is KGHSH and CDR2 is LQKENI. The length of the CDR3 is 17 residues. V lost 2 bases and J lost 0; bases outside the gene matches: 7. The CDR3 DNA reads as TGTGCCAGCTCACCATCGGGACAGAAGCTAGCCAAAAACATTCAGTACTTC. It translates to CASSPSGQKLAKNIQYF.